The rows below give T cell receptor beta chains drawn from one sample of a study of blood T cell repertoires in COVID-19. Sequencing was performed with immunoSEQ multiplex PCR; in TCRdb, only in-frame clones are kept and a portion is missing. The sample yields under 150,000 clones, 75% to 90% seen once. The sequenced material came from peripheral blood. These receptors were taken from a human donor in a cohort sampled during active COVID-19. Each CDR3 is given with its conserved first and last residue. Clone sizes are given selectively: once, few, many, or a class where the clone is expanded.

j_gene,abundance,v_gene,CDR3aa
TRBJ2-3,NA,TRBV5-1,CASSLELDTQYF
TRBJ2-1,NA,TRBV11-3,CASARDNVYNEQFF
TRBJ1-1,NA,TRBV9,CASSGGTANTEAFF
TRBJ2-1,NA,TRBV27,CASSPGLSYNEQFF
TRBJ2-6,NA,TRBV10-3,CAISAGNLGANVLTF
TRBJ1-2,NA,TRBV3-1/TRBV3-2,CASSREQSAGYTF
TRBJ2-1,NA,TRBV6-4,CASSEAGGPNEQFF
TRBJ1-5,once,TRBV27,CASSSTGSNQPQHF
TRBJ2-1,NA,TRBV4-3,CASSQGLAGAREQFF
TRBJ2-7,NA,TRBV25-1,CASSVGGGPGRYEQYF
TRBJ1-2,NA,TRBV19,CASSSPGGNYGYTF
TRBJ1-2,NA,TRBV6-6,CASSGVRGHYGYTF
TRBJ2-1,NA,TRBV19,CASSFRPGLGGPRNEQFF
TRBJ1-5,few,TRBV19,CASSTGRGNQPQHF
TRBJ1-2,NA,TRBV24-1,CATSVERNYGYTF
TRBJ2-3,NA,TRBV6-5,CASRPDRGRFSSQYF
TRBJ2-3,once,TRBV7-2,CASPPSGRVTDTQYF
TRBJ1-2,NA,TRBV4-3,CASSQDLDRDNYGYTF
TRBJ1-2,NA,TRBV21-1,CASSKTVYGYTF